The 8 T cell receptor beta chains given below trace back to one sample, sequenced in a study of Ad26.COV2.S vaccination and SARS-CoV-2 variants. The treatment denotes: about 20 received Ad26.COV2.S at low or high dose, single or two shots; about 5 received placebo; per-sample allocation not given. Day 63 following the first vaccine or placebo injection was when the samples were taken. Sequencing used immunoSEQ multiplex PCR; TCRdb keeps in-frame clones, though not all of them. Among roughly 500,000 clones listed, 85% to 90% were seen once. This specimen was peripheral blood, taken in a trial of Ad26.COV2.S vaccine versus placebo. The receptors shown here come from a person between 18 and 65 years old who received the Ad26.COV2.S COVID-19 vaccine or a placebo.

The chain recombines TRBV5-4 with TRBJ2-2; no reliable D call. The CDR3 is made up of 13 amino acids. Germline CDR1 SGHNT, CDR2 YYREEE (reference sequence). V shed 2 bases and J shed 8 bases, with 10 bases lying between them. Written as DNA, the CDR3 is TGTGCCAGCAGCTTCACAGTGGTTGGGGAGCTGTTTTTT. This gives the protein CASSFTVVGELFF.

This chain joins TRBV28 and TRBJ1-1; D remains unclear. V shed 8 bases and J shed 1 base, with 11 bases lying between them. The V gene's germline CDR1 is MDHEN and CDR2 SYDVKM. The CDR3 runs 13 residues. DNA of the CDR3: TGTGCCAGCGAAGGGCTGGCGAACACTGAAGCTTTCTTT. Protein: CASEGLANTEAFF.

The chain joins TRBV4-2 to TRBJ2-5, with TRBD2 matching 8 bases. Germline lookup yields CDR1 LGHNA and CDR2 YNFKEQ. With 1 base clipped from V and 2 bases from J, the junction kept 6 bases outside the gene matches. This CDR3 has 16 residues. CDR3 residues: CASSQGVSGVQETQYF. CDR3 DNA sequence: TGTGCCAGCAGCCAAGGGGTTAGCGGGGTTCAAGAGACCCAGTACTTC.

In this sample, this clone turned up once. This chain uses TRBV5-4 with TRBJ1-2; 9 bases agree with TRBD1. This CDR3 spans 17 amino acids. The germline CDR1 and CDR2 sequences are SGHNT and YYREEE (reference sequence). The trim removed 1 base at V and 2 bases at J, leaving 9 bases unmatched. CDR3 in DNA: TGTGCCAGCAGCTTGCCGGGGGACAGGGACAAAAACTATGGCTACACCTTC. It codes for CASSLPGDRDKNYGYTF.

The rearrangement links TRBV28 to TRBJ1-3; no clear D. Between the trimmed V and J ends, which lost 6 bases and 8 bases, there was a span of 17 bases. Germline loops: CDR1 MDHEN, CDR2 SYDVKM. The CDR3 totals 14 residues. The CDR3, as DNA: TGTGCCAGCAGGCCTGGACGGCCGTATGACACCATATATTTT. Residues: CASRPGRPYDTIYF.

The V and J genes are TRBV24-1 and TRBJ2-2; D perhaps matches TRBD2 (7 bases). There are 15 residues in the CDR3. The V end lost 8 bases, the J end lost 4 bases, and 16 bases lay between the germline ends. Germline CDR1 is KGHDR and CDR2 is SFDVKD. In DNA form, the CDR3 reads TGTGCCACCACCGAGGGGGGGTTGAGCACCGGGGAGCTGTTTTTT. Translating gives CATTEGGLSTGELFF.

The chain recombines TRBV5-5 with TRBJ1-6; maybe TRBD1 (5 bases). V gave up 3 bases and J gave up 8 bases, with 15 bases separating them. Per the germline V gene, CDR1 is SGHKS and CDR2 is YYEKEE (reference sequence). CDR3 length: 15 amino acids. CDR3 bases: TGTGCCAGCAGCTGGGGGAGGCCTGGAGATTCACCCCTCCACTTT. Protein sequence: CASSWGRPGDSPLHF. The full variable domain, its missing parts supplied by reference TRBV5-5 and TRBJ1-6, is DAGVTQSPTHLIKTRGQQVTLRCSPISGHKSVSWYQQVLGQGPQFIFQYYEKEERGRGNFPDRFSARQFPNYSSELNVNALLLGDSALYLCASSWGRPGDSPLHFGNGTRLTVT.

The rearrangement uses TRBV6-5 and TRBJ2-7, with 7 bases lining up with TRBD2. V gave up 8 bases and J gave up 5 bases; unmatched junction bases: 12. Germline-derived CDR1 and CDR2 are MNHEY and SVGAGI. This CDR3 contains 14 residues. In DNA, the CDR3 is TGTGCCAGCCTGCTGACTAGCAGAAGAGACGAGCAGTACTTC. Translation: CASLLTSRRDEQYF.